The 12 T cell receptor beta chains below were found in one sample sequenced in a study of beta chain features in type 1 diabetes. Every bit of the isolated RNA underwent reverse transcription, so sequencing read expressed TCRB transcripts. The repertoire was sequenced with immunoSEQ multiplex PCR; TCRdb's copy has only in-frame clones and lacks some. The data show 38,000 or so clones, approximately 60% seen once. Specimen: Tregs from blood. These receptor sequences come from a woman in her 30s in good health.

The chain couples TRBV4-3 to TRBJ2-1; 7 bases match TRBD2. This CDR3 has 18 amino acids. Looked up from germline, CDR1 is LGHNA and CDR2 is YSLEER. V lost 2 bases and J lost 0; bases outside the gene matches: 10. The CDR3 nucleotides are TGCGCCAGCAGCCAAACTCCCGGGACTACCTTCTCCTACAATGAGCAGTTCTTC. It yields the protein CASSQTPGTTFSYNEQFF.

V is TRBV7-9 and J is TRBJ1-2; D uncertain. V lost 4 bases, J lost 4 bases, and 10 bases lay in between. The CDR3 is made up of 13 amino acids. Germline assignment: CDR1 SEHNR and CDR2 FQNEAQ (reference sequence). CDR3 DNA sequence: TGTGCCAGCAGCTACCGGGATCTCTATGGCTACACCTTC. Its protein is CASSYRDLYGYTF.

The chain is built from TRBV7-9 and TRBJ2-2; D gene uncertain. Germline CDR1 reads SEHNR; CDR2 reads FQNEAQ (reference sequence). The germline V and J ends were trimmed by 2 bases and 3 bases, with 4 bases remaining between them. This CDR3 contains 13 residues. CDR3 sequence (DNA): TGTGCCAGCAGCTTACCTCACACCGGGGAGCTGTTTTTT. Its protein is CASSLPHTGELFF. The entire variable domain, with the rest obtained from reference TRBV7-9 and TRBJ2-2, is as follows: DTGVSQNPRHKITKRGQNVTFRCDPISEHNRLYWYRQTLGQGPEFLTYFQNEAQLEKSRLLSDRFSAERPKGSFSTLEIQRTEQGDSAMYLCASSLPHTGELFFGEGSRLTVL.

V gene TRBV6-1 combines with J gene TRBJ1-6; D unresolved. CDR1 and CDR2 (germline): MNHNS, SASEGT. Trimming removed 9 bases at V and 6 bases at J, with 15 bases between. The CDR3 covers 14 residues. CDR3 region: CASWTAAGNSPLHF. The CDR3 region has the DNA TGTGCCAGTTGGACGGCGGCGGGTAATTCACCCCTCCACTTT.

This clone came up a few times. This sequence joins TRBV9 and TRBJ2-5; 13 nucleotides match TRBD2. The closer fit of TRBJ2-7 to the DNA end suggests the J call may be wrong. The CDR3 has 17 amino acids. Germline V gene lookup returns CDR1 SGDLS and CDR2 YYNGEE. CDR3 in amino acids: CASSVGLAGGSPYEQYF. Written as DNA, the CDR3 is TGTGCCAGCAGCGTAGGACTAGCGGGAGGCTCCCCCTACGAGCAGTACTTC.

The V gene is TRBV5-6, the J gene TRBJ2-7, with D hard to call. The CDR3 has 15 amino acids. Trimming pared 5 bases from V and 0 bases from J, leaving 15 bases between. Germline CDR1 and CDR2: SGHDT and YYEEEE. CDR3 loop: CASSFGWASSYEQYF. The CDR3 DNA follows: TGTGCCAGCAGTTTCGGATGGGCAAGCTCCTACGAGCAGTACTTC.

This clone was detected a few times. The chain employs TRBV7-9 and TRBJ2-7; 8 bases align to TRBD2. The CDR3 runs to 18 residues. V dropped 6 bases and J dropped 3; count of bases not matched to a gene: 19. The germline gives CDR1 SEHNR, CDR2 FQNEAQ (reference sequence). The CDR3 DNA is TGTGCCAGCAGTGGGACTAGTCGATCTCTCTACAAACTCTACGAGCAGTACTTC. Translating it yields CASSGTSRSLYKLYEQYF.

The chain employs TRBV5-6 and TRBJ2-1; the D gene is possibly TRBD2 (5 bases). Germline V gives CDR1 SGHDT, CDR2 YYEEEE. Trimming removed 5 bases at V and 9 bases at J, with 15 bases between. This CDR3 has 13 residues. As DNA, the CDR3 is TGTGCCAGCAGTTCGCTCGGGGTTGGTGAGCAGTTCTTC. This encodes CASSSLGVGEQFF. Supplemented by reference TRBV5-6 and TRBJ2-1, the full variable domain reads DAGVTQSPTHLIKTRGQQVTLRCSPKSGHDTVSWYQQALGQGPQFIFQYYEEEERQRGNFPDRFSGHQFPNYSSELNVNALLLGDSALYLCASSSLGVGEQFFGPGTRLTVL.

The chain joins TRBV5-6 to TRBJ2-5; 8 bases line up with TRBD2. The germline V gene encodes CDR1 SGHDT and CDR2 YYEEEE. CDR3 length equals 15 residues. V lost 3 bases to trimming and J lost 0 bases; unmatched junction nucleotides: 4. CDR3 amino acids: CASSSIGRDQETQYF. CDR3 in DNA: TGTGCCAGCAGCTCCATCGGGAGGGACCAAGAGACCCAGTACTTC.

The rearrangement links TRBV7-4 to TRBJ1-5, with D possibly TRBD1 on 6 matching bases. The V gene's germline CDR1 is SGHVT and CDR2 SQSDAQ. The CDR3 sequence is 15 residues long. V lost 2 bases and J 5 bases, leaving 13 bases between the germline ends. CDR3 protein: CASSLSRGSYQPQHF. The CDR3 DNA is TGTGCCAGCAGCTTAAGTAGGGGGTCTTATCAGCCCCAGCATTTT.

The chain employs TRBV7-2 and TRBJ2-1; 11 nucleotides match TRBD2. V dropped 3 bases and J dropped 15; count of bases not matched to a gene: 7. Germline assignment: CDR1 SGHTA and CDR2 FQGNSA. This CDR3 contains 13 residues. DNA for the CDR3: TGTGCCAGCAGCTTCGCTAGCGGGAGGCGGTGGTTCTTC. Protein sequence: CASSFASGRRWFF.

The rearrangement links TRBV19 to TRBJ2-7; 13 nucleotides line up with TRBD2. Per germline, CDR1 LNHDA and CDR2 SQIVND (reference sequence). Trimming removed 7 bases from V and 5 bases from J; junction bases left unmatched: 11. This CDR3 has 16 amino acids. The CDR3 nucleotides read TGTGCCAGTACCGGCATAGGACTAGCGGGAGTCGACGAGCAGTACTTC. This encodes CASTGIGLAGVDEQYF.